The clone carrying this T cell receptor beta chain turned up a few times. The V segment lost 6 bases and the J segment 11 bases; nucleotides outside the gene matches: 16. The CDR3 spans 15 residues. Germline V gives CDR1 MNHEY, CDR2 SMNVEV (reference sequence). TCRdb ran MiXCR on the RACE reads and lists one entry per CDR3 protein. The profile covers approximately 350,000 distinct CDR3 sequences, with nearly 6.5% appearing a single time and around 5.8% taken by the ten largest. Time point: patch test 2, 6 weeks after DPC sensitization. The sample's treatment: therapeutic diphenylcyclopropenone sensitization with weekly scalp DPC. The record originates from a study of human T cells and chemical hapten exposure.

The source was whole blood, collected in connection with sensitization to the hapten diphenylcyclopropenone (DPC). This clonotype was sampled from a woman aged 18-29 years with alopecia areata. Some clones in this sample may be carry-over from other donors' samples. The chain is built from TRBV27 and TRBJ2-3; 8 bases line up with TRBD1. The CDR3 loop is CASSKPGQAHGGQYF. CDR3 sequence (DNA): TGTGCCAGCAGCAAACCGGGACAGGCTCACGGTGGGCAGTATTTT.